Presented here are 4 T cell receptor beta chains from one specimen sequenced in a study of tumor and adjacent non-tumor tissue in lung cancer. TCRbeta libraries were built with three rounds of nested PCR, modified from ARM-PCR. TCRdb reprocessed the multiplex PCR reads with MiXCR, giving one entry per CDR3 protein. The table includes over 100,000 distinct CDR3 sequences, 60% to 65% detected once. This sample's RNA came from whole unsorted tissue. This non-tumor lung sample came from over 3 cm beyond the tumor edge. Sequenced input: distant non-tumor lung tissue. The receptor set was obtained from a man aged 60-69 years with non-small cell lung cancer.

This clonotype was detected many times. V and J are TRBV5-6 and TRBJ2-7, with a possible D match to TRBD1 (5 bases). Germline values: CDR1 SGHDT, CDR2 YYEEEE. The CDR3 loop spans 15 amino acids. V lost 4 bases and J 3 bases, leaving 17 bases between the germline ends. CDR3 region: CASSRGGTGGYEQYF. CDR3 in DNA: TGTGCCAGCAGCCGTGGCGGAACAGGTGGCTACGAGCAGTACTTC.

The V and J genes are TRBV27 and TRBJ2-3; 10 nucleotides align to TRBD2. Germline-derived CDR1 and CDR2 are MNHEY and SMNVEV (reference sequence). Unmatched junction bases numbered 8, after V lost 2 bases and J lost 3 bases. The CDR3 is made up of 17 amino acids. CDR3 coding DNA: TGTGCCAGCAGTTTAAGGTCGGGACTAGCGATTACAGATACGCAGTATTTT. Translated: CASSLRSGLAITDTQYF.

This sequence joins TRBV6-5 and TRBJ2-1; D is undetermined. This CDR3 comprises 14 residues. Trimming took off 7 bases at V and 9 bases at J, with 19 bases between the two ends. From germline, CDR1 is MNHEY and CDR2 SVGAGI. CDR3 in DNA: TGTGCCAGCAACCCCTCCCGGCCGAGCAGTGAGCAGTTCTTC. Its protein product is CASNPSRPSSEQFF.

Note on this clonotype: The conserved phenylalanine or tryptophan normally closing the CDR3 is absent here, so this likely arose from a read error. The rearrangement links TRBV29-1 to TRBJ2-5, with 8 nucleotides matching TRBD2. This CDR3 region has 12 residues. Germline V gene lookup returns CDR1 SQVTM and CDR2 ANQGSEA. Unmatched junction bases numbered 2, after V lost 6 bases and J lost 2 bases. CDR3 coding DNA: TGCAGCGTAGCGGGAGCACAAGAGACCCAGTACTTA. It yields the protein CSVAGAQETQYL.